This T cell receptor beta chain was profiled in a study of blood T cell repertoires in COVID-19. Study context: COVID-19 samples from acute and convalescent phases originated in the United States, Italy and Spain. From T cells, B-cell-depleted T cells, or PBMCs came the material, which was cDNA or gDNA.

Original handling: Reference gene primer amplification gave nucleated cell count estimates. TCRdb's copy holds only in-frame clones and misses some; the assay was immunoSEQ multiplex PCR. The V and J calls and clone size come from that table; D and trimming were worked out from the DNA. The data show 130,000 to 150,000 clones, around 87% seen once. Trimming removed 4 bases at V and 0 bases at J, with 13 bases between. The CDR3 has 17 amino acids. Germline V gives CDR1 SGHDN, CDR2 FVKESK. The receptor was derived from a man aged 50 to 59 who had recovered from COVID-19. Sequenced material: peripheral blood. The chain uses TRBV14 and TRBJ1-6, with D possibly being TRBD1 (6 bases). In nucleotides, the CDR3 is TGTGCCAGCAGCCGCGTGGAAGGGGGCTCCTATAATTCACCCCTCCACTTT. Protein: CASSRVEGGSYNSPLHF.